Listed below are T cell receptor beta chains from one sample, sequenced in a study of CD8+CD57+ T cells in acquired aplastic anemia. Each CDR3 protein is one row after TCRdb ran MiXCR on the reads. The sample lists around 150,000 distinct CDR3 sequences, about 45% seen once, with about 2.6% in the top ten. The sequenced sample was sorted CD4+, CD8+, or CD8+CD57+ T cells (not recorded which) from PBMCs. All receptors come from a human donor with aplastic anemia. Both conserved end residues are part of each CDR3. A D gene is named only where the DNA matches it firmly. Size tells how often a clone was seen (once, few, many) or the class of an expanded clone, and some rows leave it out.

j_call d_call clone_size v_call cdr3_aa cdr3_nt
TRBJ1-2 - many TRBV20-1 CSARVGDRDGYTF TGCAGTGCTAGAGTGGGGGATCGCGATGGCTACACCTTC
TRBJ2-7 - - TRBV15 CATSVVTVDGQYF TGTGCCACCAGCGTGGTAACAGTCGACGGGCAGTACTTC
TRBJ2-7 - - TRBV5-6 CASSFLQTSYEQYF TGTGCCAGCAGCTTCCTCCAGACCTCCTACGAGCAGTACTTC
TRBJ1-5 - once TRBV28 CASSTRGPNQPQHF TGTGCCAGCAGTACCCGGGGCCCCAATCAGCCCCAGCATTTT
TRBJ2-3 TRBD2 many TRBV20-1 CSAPPGGRVTDTQYF TGCAGTGCTCCCCCGGGCGGGAGGGTCACAGATACGCAGTATTTT
TRBJ2-1 - - TRBV20-1 CSAPPEGSIEQFF TGCAGTGCTCCCCCGGAGGGTTCCATTGAGCAGTTCTTC
TRBJ1-2 - - TRBV12-3/TRBV12-4 CASSEELVSGYTF TGTGCCAGCAGTGAAGAGCTAGTTAGTGGCTACACCTTC
TRBJ2-7 - - TRBV20-1 CSARPDIYSYEQYF TGCAGTGCTAGGCCCGACATATACTCCTACGAGCAGTACTTC
TRBJ2-3 - - TRBV20-1 CSASTGTRTDTQYF TGCAGTGCTAGTACGGGGACCCGCACAGATACGCAGTATTTT
TRBJ2-7 - few TRBV2 CASSGRGGQTYEQYF TGTGCCAGCAGTGGACGGGGGGGACAGACCTACGAGCAGTACTTC
TRBJ1-2 - few TRBV18 CASSPGTNNYGYTF TGTGCCAGCTCACCAGGGACGAACAACTATGGCTACACCTTC
TRBJ1-1 - once TRBV19 CASKRGAMLTEAFF TGTGCCAGTAAAAGGGGGGCAATGCTCACTGAAGCTTTCTTT
TRBJ2-7 TRBD1 many TRBV6-1 CASSGQPPGQQNYEQYF TGTGCCAGCAGTGGCCAGCCTCCGGGACAGCAAAACTACGAGCAGTACTTC